This record covers a single TCR beta chain. The record originates from a study of blood T cell repertoires in COVID-19. Background on the study: Spain, Italy and the United States supplied samples that represented acute and convalescent COVID-19. Sources were T cells, B-cell-depleted T cells, or PBMCs; the material itself was cDNA or gDNA.

Trimming cost V 4 bases and J 1 base, with 13 bases left between them. The CDR3 covers 14 residues. Germline V gene sequence: CDR1 SQVTM, CDR2 ANQGSEA. Source study methods: Reference gene primers were amplified, and this amplification served to estimate nucleated cell counts. The table came from immunoSEQ multiplex PCR; TCRdb's copy has only in-frame clones and leaves some out. The V and J calls and the clone size are those of that table, but D and trimming were determined from the DNA. This table has just under 150,000 clones, around nine tenths appearing once. The chain couples TRBV29-1 to TRBJ1-1; D is possibly TRBD1 (6 bases). The sequenced material came from peripheral blood. This sequence was found in a woman in her fifties or sixties with active or convalescent COVID-19. The CDR3 sequence is CSVARVGGNTEAFF. CDR3 coding DNA: TGCAGCGTTGCTCGGGTAGGGGGGAACACTGAAGCTTTCTTT.